The 30 T cell receptor beta chains reported below all come from one sample, sequenced in a study of blood T cell repertoires in COVID-19. Assay used: immunoSEQ multiplex PCR; TCRdb lists only in-frame clones, some missing. The profile shows over 100,000 clones, roughly 82% of them singletons. The sequencing sample was made of peripheral blood. The source of these receptors is an elderly woman with active or convalescent COVID-19.

The table lists this clone with a few counts. The chain links TRBV11-2 to TRBJ1-1, with TRBD1 as a possible D gene (6 bases). There are 13 residues in the CDR3. V shed 4 bases and J shed 1 base, with 7 bases lying between them. Germline V gives CDR1 SGHAT, CDR2 FQNNGV. This CDR3 is CASSWTENTEAFF. CDR3 DNA: TGTGCCAGCAGCTGGACAGAGAACACTGAAGCTTTCTTT. Combining the CDR3 with reference TRBV11-2 and TRBJ1-1 gives the whole variable domain EAGVAQSPRYKIIEKRQSVAFWCNPISGHATLYWYQQILGQGPKLLIQFQNNGVVDDSQLPKDRFSAERLKGVDSTLKIQPAKLEDSAVYLCASSWTENTEAFFGQGTRLTVV.

The chain carries TRBV3-1 (or the pseudogene TRBV3-2) and TRBJ2-1; TRBD2 aligns across 11 bases. The V and J ends lost 4 bases and 2 bases, in that order; junction bases with no gene match: 4. The germline CDR1 and CDR2 sequences are LGHDT and YNNKEL (reference sequence). The CDR3 length is 16 residues. CDR3 amino acids: CASSPTSGITYNEQFF. The CDR3 nucleotides read TGTGCCAGCAGCCCGACTAGCGGGATAACCTACAATGAGCAGTTCTTC.

This chain uses TRBV7-9 with TRBJ1-5, with D possibly TRBD1 on 5 matching bases. The CDR3 consists of 15 residues. Germline V gene sequence: CDR1 SEHNR, CDR2 FQNEAQ (reference sequence). V shed 4 bases and J shed 5 bases, with 15 bases lying between them. In nucleotides, the CDR3 is TGTGCCAGCAGCTCGCTCCGGGACTGGGATCAGCCCCAGCATTTT. It specifies CASSSLRDWDQPQHF.

V usage is TRBV6-5 and J usage is TRBJ2-7; D gene uncertain. V shed 11 bases and J shed 6 bases, with 14 bases lying between them. Germline CDR1 is MNHEY and CDR2 is SVGAGI. The CDR3 is 11 amino acids. Written as DNA, the CDR3 is TGTGCCGCGAGTAGCTATGCCGAGCAGTACTTC. Its translation is CAASSYAEQYF.

V usage is TRBV7-3 and J usage is TRBJ1-3; D is ambiguous. V lost 2 bases and J 4 bases, leaving 9 bases between the germline ends. The CDR3 length is 14 residues. Germline lookup yields CDR1 SGHTA and CDR2 FQGTGA. The CDR3 loop is CASSLSGSGNTIYF. The CDR3 bases are TGTGCCAGCAGCTTATCGGGGTCCGGAAACACCATATATTTT.

This chain joins TRBV28 and TRBJ2-7, with a tentative D call TRBD1 (6 bases). CDR1 MDHEN and CDR2 SYDVKM come from the germline V gene. Trimming took 9 bases from V and 0 from J, leaving 15 bases between them. The CDR3 extends over 14 amino acids. In DNA, the CDR3 is TGTGCCAGTAAAGTAGGGGGAAGCTCCTACGAGCAGTACTTC. Its translation is CASKVGGSSYEQYF.

V is TRBV12-2 and J is TRBJ1-4; the table assigns TRBD1, which was not confirmed against the DNA. TRBV12-2 is a pseudogene segment. The length of the CDR3 is 20 residues. CDR3 nucleotides: TGTGCAAGTCGCTCTTACCCGGGACAGGGGACCTATTTGATTAATGAAAAACTGTTTTTT. Its protein is CASRSYPGQGTYLINEKLFF.

The chain links TRBV2 to TRBJ2-7; 7 bases fit TRBD1. V lost 4 bases, J lost 2 bases, and 5 bases stayed unmatched. The CDR3 extends over 14 amino acids. CDR1 SNHLY and CDR2 FYNNEI come from the germline V gene. The DNA of the CDR3 is TGTGCCAGCAGTGTGGGACAGTATCCCTACGAGCAGTACTTC. Encoded protein: CASSVGQYPYEQYF.

This clone was found once. V is TRBV9 and J is TRBJ2-7; possibly TRBD1 for D (7 bases). The CDR3 length is 15 residues. CDR1 and CDR2 from the germline V gene are SGDLS and YYNGEE. V was trimmed by 0 bases and J by 3 bases, leaving 13 bases between them. The CDR3 nucleotides are TGTGCCAGCAGCGTAGGCCCAGGGGGACTCTACGAGCAGTACTTC. It codes for CASSVGPGGLYEQYF.

For this clone: Other DNA variants within this sample encode the same CDR3. This chain connects TRBV29-1 to TRBJ1-1; possible D gene TRBD1, 6 bases. Looked up from germline, CDR1 is SQVTM and CDR2 is ANQGSEA. Trimming stripped 7 bases from V and 2 bases from J, with 8 bases between. The length of the CDR3 is 11 residues. The CDR3 bases are TGCAGCGGGACAGTTAACACTGAAGCTTTCTTT. Its translation: CSGTVNTEAFF.

The chain is built from TRBV6-5 and TRBJ2-1; D is possibly TRBD1 (8 bases). This CDR3 spans 14 amino acids. V dropped 8 bases and J dropped 4 bases, with 15 bases sitting between them. Germline lookup yields CDR1 MNHEY and CDR2 SVGAGI. The CDR3 loop reads CASGGDRLYNEQFF. CDR3 DNA: TGTGCCAGCGGGGGGGACAGGTTATACAATGAGCAGTTCTTC.

The rearrangement joins TRBV6-4 to TRBJ2-2; TRBD2 is a possible D gene (5 bases). This CDR3 region has 16 residues. Trimming pared 6 bases from V and 8 bases from J, leaving 22 bases between. Germline V gene lookup returns CDR1 MRHNA and CDR2 SNTAGT. CDR3 loop: CASSQSSVGVSGELFF. In DNA, the CDR3 is TGTGCCAGCAGCCAATCTAGTGTCGGGGTGTCTGGGGAGCTGTTTTTT.

This chain connects TRBV27 to TRBJ2-5, with 12 bases identical to TRBD1. The CDR3 length is 16 residues. Germline assignment: CDR1 MNHEY and CDR2 SMNVEV (reference sequence). V dropped 2 bases and J dropped 2; count of bases not matched to a gene: 3. The CDR3 DNA sequence: TGTGCCAGCAGTTTAGGGGACAGGGGGCGTCAAGAGACCCAGTACTTC. The encoded protein is CASSLGDRGRQETQYF.

The chain recombines TRBV2 with TRBJ1-1; D possibly corresponds to TRBD1 (5 bases). Trimming pared 2 bases from V and 5 bases from J, leaving 12 bases between. The CDR3 is 14 residues long. CDR1 SNHLY and CDR2 FYNNEI come from the germline V gene. The CDR3 nucleotides are TGTGCCAGCAGTGAATTTCAGGGAAGAACTGAAGCTTTCTTT. Residues: CASSEFQGRTEAFF.

The genes are TRBV3-1 (or the pseudogene TRBV3-2) and TRBJ1-4; the D gene is possibly TRBD1 (5 bases). V lost 1 base to trimming and J lost 5 bases, with 17 bases between them. The CDR3 runs to 17 residues. Germline loops: CDR1 LGHDT, CDR2 YNNKEL (reference sequence). The CDR3 DNA reads as TGTGCCAGCAGCCAAGGTGGTCGGAGACAGCCCAATGAAAAACTGTTTTTT. Translating gives CASSQGGRRQPNEKLFF.

The J gene is TRBJ1-2, the V gene TRBV2; D is unresolved. CDR1 and CDR2 from the germline V gene are SNHLY and FYNNEI. The V and J ends lost 0 bases and 3 bases respectively, with 8 bases between them. CDR3 length: 14 residues. CDR3: CASSEAAGYYGYTF. The CDR3, as DNA: TGTGCCAGCAGTGAAGCCGCAGGCTACTATGGCTACACCTTC.

The V call is TRBV27, the J call TRBJ1-2, with a possible D match to TRBD1 (6 bases). The CDR3 runs 15 residues. Germline assignment: CDR1 MNHEY and CDR2 SMNVEV (reference sequence). V was cut by 1 base and J by 3 bases, with 12 bases left in between. CDR3 in DNA: TGTGCCAGCAGTTTATTAGCGGGGGCTCACTATGGCTACACCTTC. Translating gives CASSLLAGAHYGYTF.

The chain is built from TRBV19 and TRBJ1-2, with D tentatively TRBD1 (6 bases). This CDR3 region has 13 residues. Trimming took 3 bases from V and 6 from J, leaving 11 bases between them. Germline values: CDR1 LNHDA, CDR2 SQIVND (reference sequence). CDR3 amino acids: CASSMVSGDGYTF. In DNA, the CDR3 is TGTGCCAGTAGTATGGTATCAGGGGATGGCTACACCTTC.

This chain links TRBV10-3 with TRBJ2-7; 9 positions agree with TRBD1. V lost 3 bases and J lost 0; bases outside the gene matches: 3. The CDR3 is 15 residues long. Germline V gene lookup returns CDR1 ENHRY and CDR2 SYGVKD. This chain's CDR3 is CAISDPGQGSYEQYF. The CDR3 DNA reads TGTGCCATCAGTGATCCGGGACAGGGCTCCTACGAGCAGTACTTC.

This clone was counted a few times. The chain recombines TRBV3-1 (or the pseudogene TRBV3-2) with TRBJ1-2, with unresolved D. Deletions cut 3 bases from V and 6 bases from J, with 14 bases between. The germline V gene has CDR1 LGHDT and CDR2 YNNKEL (reference sequence). The CDR3 spans 14 residues. CDR3 sequence: CASSQEPPTDGYTF. Written as DNA, the CDR3 is TGTGCCAGCAGCCAGGAGCCTCCTACCGATGGCTACACCTTC.

The chain carries TRBV5-6 and TRBJ1-6; D not resolved. The CDR3 sequence is 16 residues long. The germline V and J ends were trimmed by 1 base and 7 bases, with 15 bases remaining between them. Germline V gives CDR1 SGHDT, CDR2 YYEEEE. The CDR3 sequence: CASSLPVSPGNSPLHF. CDR3 in DNA: TGTGCCAGCAGCTTGCCAGTATCCCCGGGGAATTCACCCCTCCACTTT.

This sequence joins TRBV7-3 and TRBJ2-3; weak D call: TRBD1 (6 bases). Germline CDR1 reads SGHTA; CDR2 reads FQGTGA. Trimming cost V 4 bases and J 0 bases, with 14 bases left between them. The CDR3 runs 16 residues. CDR3 nucleotides: TGTGCCAGCAGCTCCAGGACAGCCGCTAGCACAGATACGCAGTATTTT. Its protein is CASSSRTAASTDTQYF.

This chain's CDR3 is CASSAGTSGSREQYF. The DNA of the CDR3 is TGTGCCAGCAGCGCCGGGACTAGCGGGAGTCGTGAGCAGTACTTC. J is TRBJ2-7 and V is TRBV7-8; TRBD2 aligns across 14 bases. The CDR3 is 15 residues long. Germline lookup yields CDR1 SGHVS and CDR2 FQNEAQ. The V segment lost 5 bases and the J segment 7 bases; nucleotides outside the gene matches: 7.

The chain couples TRBV6-6 to TRBJ2-5; D not resolved. The CDR3 covers 12 residues. The V gene lost 8 bases and the J gene lost 5 bases, with 12 bases spanning the gap. Germline V gene data show CDR1 as MNHNY and CDR2 as SVGAGI (reference sequence). The CDR3 coding sequence is TGTGCCAGCGGCCAATTTGATGAGACCCAGTACTTC. Translating it yields CASGQFDETQYF.

The chain uses TRBV5-6 and TRBJ1-1; a weak D match, TRBD1 (6 bases). The CDR3 length is 14 residues. Trimming took 7 bases from V and 1 from J, leaving 14 bases between them. Per germline, CDR1 SGHDT and CDR2 YYEEEE. CDR3 nucleotides: TGTGCCAGCGATGGACTGACAGGGAACACTGAAGCTTTCTTT. Its translation is CASDGLTGNTEAFF.

The genes are TRBV2 and TRBJ2-1; TRBD2 is a possible D gene (5 bases). V lost 6 bases and J 4 bases, leaving 16 bases between the germline ends. CDR3 length equals 15 residues. Germline V gene data show CDR1 as SNHLY and CDR2 as FYNNEI. The CDR3 region is CASSRAPGIYNEQFF. CDR3 coding DNA: TGTGCCAGCAGCCGGGCCCCGGGGATTTACAATGAGCAGTTCTTC.

The sample holds one count of this clone. The chain recombines TRBV19 with TRBJ1-5; tentative D call: TRBD1 (6 bases). Germline CDR1 and CDR2: LNHDA and SQIVND (reference sequence). This CDR3 spans 17 amino acids. Trimming pared 3 bases from V and 3 bases from J, leaving 18 bases between. CDR3 loop: CASSIDPRTEINQPQHF. The CDR3 DNA sequence: TGTGCCAGTAGTATCGACCCCCGGACAGAGATCAATCAGCCCCAGCATTTT. Full variable domain (remainder filled in from reference TRBV19 and TRBJ1-5): DGGITQSPKYLFRKEGQNVTLSCEQNLNHDAMYWYRQDPGQGLRLIYYSQIVNDFQKGDIAEGYSVSREKKESFPLTVTSAQKNPTAFYLCASSIDPRTEINQPQHFGDGTRLSIL.

The chain couples TRBV7-2 to TRBJ2-1, with 10 bases fitting TRBD2. CDR3 length: 17 residues. Germline V gene lookup returns CDR1 SGHTA and CDR2 FQGNSA. Trimming removed 5 bases from V and 0 bases from J; junction bases left unmatched: 7. For the CDR3, the DNA is TGTGCCAGCAGCCCCGGACTAGCGGATATCTCCTACAATGAGCAGTTCTTC. Its protein product is CASSPGLADISYNEQFF.

The V call is TRBV12-3 or TRBV12-4, the J call TRBJ2-7, with 12 positions matching TRBD2. Losses at the gene ends were 8 bases for V and 3 bases for J; bases not matched to a gene: 2. The CDR3 sequence is 13 residues long. In nucleotides, the CDR3 is TGTGCCAGCCGGACTAGCGGGAACTACGAGCAGTACTTC. It specifies CASRTSGNYEQYF.

This rearrangement joins TRBV6-5 to TRBJ2-1; 11 nucleotides line up with TRBD2. V lost 2 bases to trimming and J lost 13 bases; unmatched junction nucleotides: 10. The germline V gene encodes CDR1 MNHEY and CDR2 SVGAGI. This CDR3 contains 15 residues. CDR3: CASSYGSLAGGQQFF. In DNA form, the CDR3 reads TGTGCCAGCAGTTACGGGTCTCTAGCGGGAGGCCAACAGTTCTTC.